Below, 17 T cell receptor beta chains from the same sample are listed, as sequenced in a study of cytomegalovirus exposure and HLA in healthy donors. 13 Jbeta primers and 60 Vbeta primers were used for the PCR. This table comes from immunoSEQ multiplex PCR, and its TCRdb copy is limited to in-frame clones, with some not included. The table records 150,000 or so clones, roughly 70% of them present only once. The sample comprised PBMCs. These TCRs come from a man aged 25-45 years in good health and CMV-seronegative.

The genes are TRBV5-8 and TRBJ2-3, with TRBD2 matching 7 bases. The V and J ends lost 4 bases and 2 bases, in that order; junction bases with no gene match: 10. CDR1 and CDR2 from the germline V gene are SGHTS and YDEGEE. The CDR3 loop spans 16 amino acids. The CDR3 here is CASSRVWGGITDTQYF. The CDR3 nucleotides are TGTGCCAGCAGCCGGGTATGGGGAGGGATCACAGATACGCAGTATTTT.

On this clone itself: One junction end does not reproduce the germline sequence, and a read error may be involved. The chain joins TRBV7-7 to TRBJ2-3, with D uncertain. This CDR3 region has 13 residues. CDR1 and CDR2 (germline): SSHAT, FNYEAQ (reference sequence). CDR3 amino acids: CASSLLSTDTQYF. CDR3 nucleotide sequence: TGTGCTAGCAGCTTACTAAGCACAGATACGCAGTATTTT.

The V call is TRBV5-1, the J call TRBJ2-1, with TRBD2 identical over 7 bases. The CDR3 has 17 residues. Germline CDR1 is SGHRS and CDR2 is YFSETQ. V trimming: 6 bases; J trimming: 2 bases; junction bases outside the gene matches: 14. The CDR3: CASMLAGGTQTYNEQFF. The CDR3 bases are TGCGCCAGCATGCTGGCCGGGGGGACCCAAACCTACAATGAGCAGTTCTTC.

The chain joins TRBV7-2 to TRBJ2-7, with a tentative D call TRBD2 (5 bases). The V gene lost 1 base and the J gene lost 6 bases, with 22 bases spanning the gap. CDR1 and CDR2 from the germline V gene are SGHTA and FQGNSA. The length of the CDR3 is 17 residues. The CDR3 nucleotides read TGTGCCAGCAGCTTAGATGGGCGGAGACCGGGGTGGGGCGAGCAGTACTTC. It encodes CASSLDGRRPGWGEQYF.

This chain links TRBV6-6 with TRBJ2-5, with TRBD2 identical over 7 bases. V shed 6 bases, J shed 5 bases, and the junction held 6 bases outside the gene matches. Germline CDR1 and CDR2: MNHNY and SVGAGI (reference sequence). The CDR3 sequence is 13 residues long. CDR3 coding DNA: TGTGCCAGCAGCCTGGGGGAGGGGGAGACCCAGTACTTC. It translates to CASSLGEGETQYF.

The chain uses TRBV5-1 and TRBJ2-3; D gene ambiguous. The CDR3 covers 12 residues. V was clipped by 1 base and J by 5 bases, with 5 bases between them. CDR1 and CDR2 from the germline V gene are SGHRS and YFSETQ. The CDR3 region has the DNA TGCGCCAGCAGCTTGTACGGAGATACGCAGTATTTT. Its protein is CASSLYGDTQYF.

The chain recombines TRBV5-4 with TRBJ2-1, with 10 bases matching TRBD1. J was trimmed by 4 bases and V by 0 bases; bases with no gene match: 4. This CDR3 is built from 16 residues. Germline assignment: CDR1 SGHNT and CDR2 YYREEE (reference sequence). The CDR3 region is CASSLAGTGAYNEQFF. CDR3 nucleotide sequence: TGTGCCAGCAGCTTGGCTGGGACAGGGGCATACAATGAGCAGTTCTTC.

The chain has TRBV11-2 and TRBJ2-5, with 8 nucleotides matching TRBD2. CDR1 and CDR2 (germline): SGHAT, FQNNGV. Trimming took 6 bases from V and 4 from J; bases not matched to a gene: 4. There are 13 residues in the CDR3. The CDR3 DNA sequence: TGTGCCAGCAGTCCCGGGACTAGAGAGACCCAGTACTTC. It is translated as CASSPGTRETQYF.

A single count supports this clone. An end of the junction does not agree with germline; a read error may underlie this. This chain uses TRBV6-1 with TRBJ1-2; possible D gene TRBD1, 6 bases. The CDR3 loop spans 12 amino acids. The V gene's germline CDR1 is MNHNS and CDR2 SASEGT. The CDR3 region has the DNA TGTGCCAGCAGCATACAGGGTTTTGGCCACACCTTC. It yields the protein CASSIQGFGHTF.

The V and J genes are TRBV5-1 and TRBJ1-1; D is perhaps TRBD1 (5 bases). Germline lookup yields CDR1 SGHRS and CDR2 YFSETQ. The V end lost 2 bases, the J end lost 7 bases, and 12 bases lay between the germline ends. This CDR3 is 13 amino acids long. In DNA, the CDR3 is TGCGCCAGCAGCTTATCGACGACAGATGAAGCTTTCTTT. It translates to CASSLSTTDEAFF. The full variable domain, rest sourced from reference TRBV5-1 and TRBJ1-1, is KAGVTQTPRYLIKTRGQQVTLSCSPISGHRSVSWYQQTPGQGLQFLFEYFSETQRNKGNFPGRFSGRQFSNSRSEMNVSTLELGDSALYLCASSLSTTDEAFFGQGTRLTVV.

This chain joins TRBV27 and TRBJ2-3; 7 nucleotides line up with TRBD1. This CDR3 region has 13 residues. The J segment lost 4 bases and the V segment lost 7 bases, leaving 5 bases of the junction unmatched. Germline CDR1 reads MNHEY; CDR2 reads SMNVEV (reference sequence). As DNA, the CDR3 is TGTGCCAGCAAGACGACAGGGCCAGATACGCAGTATTTT. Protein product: CASKTTGPDTQYF.

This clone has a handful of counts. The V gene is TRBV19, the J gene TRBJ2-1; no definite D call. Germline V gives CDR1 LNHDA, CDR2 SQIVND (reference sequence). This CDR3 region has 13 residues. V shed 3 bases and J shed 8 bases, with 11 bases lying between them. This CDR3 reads CASSMALQDEQFF. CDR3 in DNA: TGTGCCAGTAGTATGGCATTGCAAGATGAGCAGTTCTTC.

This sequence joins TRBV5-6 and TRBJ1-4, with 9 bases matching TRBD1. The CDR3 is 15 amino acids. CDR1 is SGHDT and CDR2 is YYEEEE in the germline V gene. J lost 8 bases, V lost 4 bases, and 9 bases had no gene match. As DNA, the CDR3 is TGTGCCAGCAGCATACCGGGACAGGGAGACGAAAAACTGTTTTTT. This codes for CASSIPGQGDEKLFF.

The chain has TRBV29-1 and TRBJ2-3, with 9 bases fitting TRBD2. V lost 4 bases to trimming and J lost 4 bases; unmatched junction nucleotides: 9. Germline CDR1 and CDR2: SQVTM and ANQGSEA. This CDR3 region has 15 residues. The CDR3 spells CSVGKGSGGSDTQYF. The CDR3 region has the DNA TGCAGCGTTGGAAAGGGTAGCGGGGGTTCAGATACGCAGTATTTT.

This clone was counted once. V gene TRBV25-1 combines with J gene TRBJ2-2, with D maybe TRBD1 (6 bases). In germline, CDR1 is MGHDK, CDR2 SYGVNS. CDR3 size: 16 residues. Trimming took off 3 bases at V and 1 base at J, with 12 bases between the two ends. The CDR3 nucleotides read TGTGCCAGCAGTGATTTTGGGACACTGAACACCGGGGAGCTGTTTTTT. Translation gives CASSDFGTLNTGELFF.

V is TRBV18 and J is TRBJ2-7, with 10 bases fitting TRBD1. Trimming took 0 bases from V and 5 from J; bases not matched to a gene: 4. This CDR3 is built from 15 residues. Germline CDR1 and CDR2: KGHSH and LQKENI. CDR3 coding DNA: TGTGCCAGCTCACCACCGGGACAGGGGAACGACGAGCAGTACTTC. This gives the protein CASSPPGQGNDEQYF.

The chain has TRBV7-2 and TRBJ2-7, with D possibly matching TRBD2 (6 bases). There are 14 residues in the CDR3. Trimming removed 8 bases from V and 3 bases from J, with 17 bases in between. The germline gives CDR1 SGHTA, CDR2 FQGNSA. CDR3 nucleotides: TGTGCCAGCGGGCCCCAGGGAGGACACTACGAGCAGTACTTC. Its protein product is CASGPQGGHYEQYF.